Listed below are T cell receptor beta chains from one sample, sequenced in a study of CD8 T cells in ankylosing spondylitis. MiXCR, applied by TCRdb to the 5' RACE reads, yields one record per CDR3 protein. The table lists some 120,000 distinct CDR3 sequences, around 15% of them singletons. The sample consisted of blood, either unsorted or a sorted T cell fraction (not recorded which). These receptors came from a female donor with ankylosing spondylitis or in good health (not recorded which). CDR3s include the opening cysteine and the closing phenylalanine or tryptophan. Each record gives: J gene, V gene, D gene, clone size, CDR3 protein, CDR3 DNA. A D gene is named only where the DNA matches it firmly. Clone sizes are given selectively: once, few, many, or a class where the clone is expanded.

TRBJ2-3,TRBV28,-,many,CASRLGASPTDTQYF,TGTGCCAGCAGGCTGGGGGCCTCACCCACAGATACGCAGTATTTT
TRBJ2-1,TRBV11-1,TRBD2,-,CASSLLAGGHRTPYNEQFF,TGTGCCAGCAGCTTACTAGCGGGGGGGCACAGAACCCCTTACAATGAGCAGTTCTTC
TRBJ2-7,TRBV9,-,few,CASSVEGTYEQYF,TGTGCCAGCAGCGTAGAAGGCACCTACGAGCAGTACTTC
TRBJ2-4,TRBV19,TRBD1,-,CASSAGTVKNIQYF,TGTGCCAGTAGTGCCGGGACAGTAAAAAACATTCAGTACTTC
TRBJ1-1,TRBV12-5,TRBD1,few,CASGLGQGATEAFF,TGTGCTAGTGGACTGGGACAGGGGGCCACTGAAGCTTTCTTT
TRBJ1-6,TRBV9,TRBD1,many,CASSTGQGGSYNSPLHF,TGTGCCAGCAGCACTGGACAGGGGGGGTCCTATAATTCACCCCTCCACTTT
TRBJ2-3,TRBV12-3/TRBV12-4,TRBD2,few,CASTLGLAGATDTQYF,TGTGCCAGCACCCTAGGACTAGCGGGGGCCACAGATACGCAGTATTTT
TRBJ2-7,TRBV5-1,-,many,CASSLNPTTGEQYF,TGCGCCAGCAGCCTAAACCCCACTACGGGTGAGCAGTACTTC
TRBJ1-5,TRBV6-1,-,many,CASSDPRVNQPQHF,TGTGCCAGCAGTGACCCCAGGGTCAATCAGCCCCAGCATTTT
TRBJ2-2,TRBV20-1,TRBD2,few,CSARDLKLAGGTGELFF,TGCAGTGCTAGAGATCTAAAACTAGCGGGAGGCACCGGGGAGCTGTTTTTT
TRBJ2-2,TRBV7-9,TRBD1,many,CAFDRGNSGELFF,TGTGCTTTTGACAGGGGTAACTCCGGGGAGCTGTTTTTT
TRBJ1-2,TRBV20-1,-,-,CSARGGLPYYGYTF,TGCAGTGCTAGAGGCGGGCTACCATACTATGGCTACACCTTC
TRBJ2-3,TRBV5-1,-,-,CASSPVGRPDTQYF,TGCGCCAGCAGCCCAGTGGGTCGGCCAGATACGCAGTATTTT
TRBJ1-3,TRBV20-1,TRBD1,few,CSATGQGLLGSGNTIYF,TGCAGTGCTACGGGACAGGGGCTCTTAGGCTCTGGAAACACCATATATTTT
TRBJ2-3,TRBV10-3,-,many,CAISEQYTDTQYF,TGTGCCATCAGTGAGCAATACACAGATACGCAGTATTTT
TRBJ2-7,TRBV7-3,-,many,CASSLMRDGNYEQYF,TGTGCCAGCAGCTTAATGCGGGACGGCAACTACGAGCAGTACTTC
TRBJ2-3,TRBV5-1,-,many,CASSLRTDTQYF,TGCGCCAGCAGCCTACGAACAGATACGCAGTATTTT
TRBJ1-5,TRBV20-1,-,-,CSARANSRPQHF,TGCAGTGCTAGAGCCAATTCCAGACCACAGCATTTT
TRBJ2-2,TRBV2,-,many,CASTLRGVGTGELFF,TGTGCCAGCACCCTTCGGGGCGTCGGCACCGGGGAGCTGTTTTTT
TRBJ1-6,TRBV6-1,TRBD1,few,CASRDRDNSPLHF,TGTGCCAGCAGGGACAGGGATAATTCACCCCTCCACTTT
TRBJ2-7,TRBV5-1,-,many,CASSPSQEVSYEQYF,TGCGCCAGCAGCCCCTCTCAGGAGGTTTCCTACGAGCAGTACTTC
TRBJ2-7,TRBV7-9,-,few,CASSYTLTPYEQYF,TGTGCCAGCAGCTACACCCTTACGCCCTACGAGCAGTACTTC
TRBJ2-5,TRBV5-1,-,many,CASSLSVAEETQYF,TGCGCCAGCAGCTTGTCGGTAGCGGAAGAGACCCAGTACTTC
TRBJ2-3,TRBV5-1,TRBD2,few,CASSRLAGGPIIGTDTQYF,TGCGCCAGCAGCCGCCTCGCGGGAGGGCCCATAATCGGCACAGATACGCAGTATTTT
TRBJ1-2,TRBV29-1,-,many,CSVALRQGNYGYTF,TGCAGCGTTGCCCTAAGGCAGGGGAACTATGGCTACACCTTC
TRBJ2-3,TRBV24-1,TRBD2,many,CATSSLTSGNHTQYF,TGTGCCACCAGTAGTTTGACTAGCGGGAATCATACGCAGTATTTT